This T cell receptor (beta chain) was documented in a study of T cell repertoires in cytomegalovirus infection. Background on the study: Indications came from public TCR beta signatures; they pointed to CMV infection and to a matching HLA type.

This CDR3 is 14 amino acids long. The germline V gene encodes CDR1 SGHNT and CDR2 YENEEA. V dropped 2 bases and J dropped 6 bases, with 8 bases sitting between them. TCRdb passed the reads through MiXCR, listing each CDR3 protein once. The sample has tens of thousands of distinct CDR3 sequences, roughly 32% seen once. Concerning this clonotype: The antigen remains unidentified.

The sample was PBMCs, sequenced either directly or after in vitro stimulation (not recorded which). This chain joins TRBV11-3 and TRBJ1-6; tentatively, D is TRBD1 (6 bases). This receptor was obtained from a human donor in good health (CMV status not recorded). Some clones in this sample may be carry-over from other donors' samples. The CDR3 loop reads CASSLRGTNSPLHF. The CDR3 nucleotides are TGTGCCAGCAGCTTAAGGGGGACTAATTCACCCCTCCACTTT.